The rows below give T cell receptor beta chains drawn from one sample of a study of shared clonotypes between healthy human individuals. The method was immunoSEQ multiplex PCR; TCRdb's version includes in-frame clones alone and lacks a portion of them. The data show 490,000 or so clones, with 75% to 85% seen just once and under 15% held by the top ten. The sample was PBMCs. All receptors come from a woman aged 40 to 50 in good health. Some clones in this sample may be carry-over from other donors' samples. Each CDR3 is given with its conserved first and last residue. The D gene is left open where the match is weak. The size entry is marked missing in some rows and otherwise reads once, few, many or a size class.

V	size	J	D	DNA	CDR3
TRBV9	few	TRBJ2-2	TRBD2	TGTGCCAGCAGCGCGGGACTAGTAGGAGATGGTCGTAACACCGGGGAGCTGTTTTTT	CASSAGLVGDGRNTGELFF
TRBV4-1	-	TRBJ2-3	-	TGCGCCAGCAGCCAAGTGGCAGATACGCAGTATTTT	CASSQVADTQYF
TRBV2	-	TRBJ2-1	-	TGTGCCAGCAGTGAGACTGGCTACAATGAGCAGTTCTTC	CASSETGYNEQFF
TRBV4-1	-	TRBJ2-7	TRBD2	TGCGCCAGCAGCCAGGTACTAGCGGGATCTTTTCTTTCCTACGAGCAGTACTTC	CASSQVLAGSFLSYEQYF
TRBV15	-	TRBJ2-7	-	TGTGCCACCAGCAGAGATCGGCAGAGCTACGAGCAGTACTTC	CATSRDRQSYEQYF
TRBV29-1	-	TRBJ1-1	-	TGCAGCGTCTCCCCGTTGGGACTGAGCTATACTGAAGCTTTCTTT	CSVSPLGLSYTEAFF
TRBV5-1	-	TRBJ2-3	-	TGCGCCAGCAGCTTGGCACCGACGGTAGATACGCAGTATTTT	CASSLAPTVDTQYF
TRBV10-3	-	TRBJ2-1	TRBD1	TGTGCCATCAGTGAGCCGGGACAGGGTGGCAATGAGCAGTTCTTC	CAISEPGQGGNEQFF
TRBV28	-	TRBJ1-1	TRBD1	TGTGCCAGCAGTTTCACCCCCGAACAGGGGGCTGAAGCTTTCTTT	CASSFTPEQGAEAFF
TRBV7-3	-	TRBJ2-1	-	TGTGCCAGCAGCTTACGCGGAAGCTCCTACAATGAGCAGTTCTTC	CASSLRGSSYNEQFF
TRBV4-1	once	TRBJ2-1	TRBD2	TGCGCCAGCAGCCAGGATCTAGCGGGAGCTCCGCTCTCCTACAATGAGCAGTTCTTC	CASSQDLAGAPLSYNEQFF
TRBV5-6	-	TRBJ2-4	-	TGTGCCAGCAGCTTGGGGGGGACGGCGGAGTACTTC	CASSLGGTAEYF
TRBV19	-	TRBJ1-5	TRBD1	TGTGCCAGTAGTATAGATTTGGACAGGGGAAATCAGCCCCAGCATTTT	CASSIDLDRGNQPQHF
TRBV5-1	-	TRBJ2-1	-	TGCGCCAGCAGCTTCGGGACCGATCGCAGCAATGAGCAGTTCTTC	CASSFGTDRSNEQFF
TRBV21-1	-	TRBJ2-3	-	TGTGCCAGCAGCAAATATACCCCGAGCACAGATACGCAGTATTTT	CASSKYTPSTDTQYF
TRBV7-9	-	TRBJ2-3	TRBD1	TGTGCCAGCAGCCCGGGACAGACCTACACAGATACGCAGTATTTT	CASSPGQTYTDTQYF
TRBV10-3	-	TRBJ2-4	TRBD2	TGTGCCATCAGTGAGTCGATTCTAGCGGGAGGAGGGGCCAAAAACATTCAGTACTTC	CAISESILAGGGAKNIQYF
TRBV6-4	-	TRBJ1-4	-	TGTGCCAGCAGTCCCGGGGACGGGGCGAAAAAACTGTTTTTT	CASSPGDGAKKLFF